A selection of T cell receptor beta chains follows, all from one sample in a study of radiotherapy plus CTLA-4 blockade in lung cancer. TCRdb keeps only in-frame clones here, not all; method: immunoSEQ multiplex PCR. The table records over 60,000 clones, around 90% of them present only once. This sample comprised peripheral blood, obtained from a patient treated with radiotherapy plus ipilimumab. Every receptor here comes from a human donor with non-small cell lung cancer that progressed on radiotherapy plus ipilimumab. The conserved cysteine and the conserved F or W are not part of the CDR3 here. Size tells how often a clone was seen (once, few, many) or the class of an expanded clone, and some rows leave it out.

abundance,v_gene,CDR3aa
.,TRBV21-1,ASSKAWGGIHGYT
.,TRBV5-4,ASSLSARPYGYT
once,TRBV6-1,ASRGGEQF
.,TRBV6-5,ASQGHLYEQY
.,TRBV30,AWSPGGYYQPQH
.,TRBV5-1,ASSSSSSYEQY
.,TRBV6-5,ASSYDLSGNTIY
.,TRBV4-2,ASSQDVGREQY
.,TRBV6-5,ASSTGEVRYGYT
.,TRBV5-6,ASSSVTGDQETQY
.,TRBV7-6,ASSLFSAGGANEQF
.,TRBV6-6,ASSSNRGSSGNTIY
.,TRBV6-6,ASSYTRETQY
few,TRBV5-1,ASSLESSYEQY
.,TRBV5-1,ASSLAAGGTEAF
.,TRBV5-1,ASSPEPGQGNTIY
.,TRBV4-1,ASSQDLAGGRGTQY
once,TRBV5-6,ASSYIQLMNTEAF
large,TRBV10-3,AISEQGLETQY
.,TRBV28,ASSGRRYGYT
.,TRBV5-4,ASSLTTLFTDTQY
.,TRBV6-5,ASSYPDTFSYEQY
.,TRBV6-5,ASSSGTGLFEQY
.,TRBV2,ASREDTQY
.,TRBV2,ASSPGQAFYGYT
.,TRBV6-5,ASRQQGQGEAF
.,TRBV2,ASQERGLIEAF
.,TRBV2,ASREQGNIQY
.,TRBV7-2,ASSSTGGQGRVTQY
.,TRBV6-1,ASSELRGTYNEQF
.,TRBV10-2,ASSLNRFAEAF
.,TRBV13,ASSLNGLNTEAF
.,TRBV18,ASSPSGGRNQPQH
.,TRBV28,ASSLTGSYGYT
.,TRBV7-3,ASSLTLGVAGGLGNEQF
.,TRBV7-3,ASSLAHSGRYNEQF
.,TRBV30,AWSALAGGGETQY
.,TRBV5-1,ASTQDRVNEQF
.,TRBV27,ASTVLAGGPTGELF
few,TRBV6-1,ASSEWDNEQF
.,TRBV27,ASWAGRPSGSRRTYNEQF
.,TRBV10-3,AIQTSGSTDTQY
.,TRBV25-1,ASSDDRGNTIY
.,TRBV5-1,ASRRRSTGTGDNTEAF
once,TRBV6-6,ASSLTGEDNEQF
.,TRBV29-1,SGGLAGAGNEQF
.,TRBV6-5,ASTRTVNTEAF
.,TRBV1,TSPVGGPTDTQY
.,TRBV27,ASSLTTGRGREKLF
.,TRBV5-5,ASSFYGTGGFGELF
.,TRBV7-9,ASSQTGMDTQY
.,TRBV23-1,ASVTDVTGGVADTQY
.,TRBV10-1,ASSDGRGWTGELF
.,TRBV5-1,ASSLGLDEQY
.,TRBV7-8,ASSLAMGGSAEQY
.,TRBV23-1,ASSQLNSLNTEAF